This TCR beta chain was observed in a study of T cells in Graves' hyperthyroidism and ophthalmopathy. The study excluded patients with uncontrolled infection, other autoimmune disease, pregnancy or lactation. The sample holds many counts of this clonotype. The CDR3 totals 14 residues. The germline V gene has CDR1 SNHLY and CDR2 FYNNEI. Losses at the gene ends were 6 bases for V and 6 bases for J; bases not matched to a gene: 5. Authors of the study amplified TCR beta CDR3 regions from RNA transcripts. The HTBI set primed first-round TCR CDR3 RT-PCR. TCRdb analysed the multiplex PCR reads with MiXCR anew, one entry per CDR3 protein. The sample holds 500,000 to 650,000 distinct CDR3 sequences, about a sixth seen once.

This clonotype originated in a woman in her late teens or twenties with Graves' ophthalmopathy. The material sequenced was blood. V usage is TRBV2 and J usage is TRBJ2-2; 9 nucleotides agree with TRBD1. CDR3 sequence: CASRSDRGAGELFF. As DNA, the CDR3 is TGTGCCAGCAGATCAGACAGGGGGGCCGGGGAGCTGTTTTTT.